This TCR beta chain was obtained from a study of cytomegalovirus exposure and HLA in healthy donors. Researchers ran the PCR with 60 Vbeta and 13 Jbeta primers. Here immunoSEQ multiplex PCR was the method, and the copy in TCRdb shows in-frame clones only, minus some. There are more than 90,000 clones in the sample, with around 7% held by the top ten. The TCR comes from a middle-aged man in good health and CMV-seropositive. Sequencing used PBMCs.

The chain's CDR3 is CASSFFGNGELFF. The CDR3 DNA reads as TGTGCCAGCAGCTTTTTCGGGAACGGGGAGCTGTTTTTT. The rearrangement joins TRBV7-9 to TRBJ2-2, with D tentatively TRBD2 (5 bases). The CDR3 length is 13 residues. Trimming pared 3 bases from V and 7 bases from J, leaving 9 bases between. CDR1 and CDR2 (germline): SEHNR, FQNEAQ (reference sequence).